This T cell receptor (beta chain) was identified in a study of type 1 regulatory T cells. A remark on this clonotype: Its antigen is not identified.

Per germline, CDR1 MGHRA and CDR2 YSYEKL. The CDR3 is 17 amino acids. Trimming stripped 2 bases from V and 3 bases from J, with 14 bases between. TCRdb re-derived calls from the reads in MiXCR, one entry per CDR3 protein. The repertoire consists of some 22,000 distinct CDR3 sequences, with around 77% occurring once and the leading ten covering 13% to 15%. The chain couples TRBV4-1 to TRBJ1-6; D gene unclear. This TCR derives from a human donor in good health. The specimen was cultured T cells, either the whole culture or a sorted T cell fraction (not recorded which). The subset here: Tr1-enriched cell product generated in vitro against host alloantigens. CDR3 amino acids: CASSQFYASYYNSPLHF. DNA for the CDR3: TGCGCCAGCAGCCAATTCTACGCGAGTTACTATAATTCACCCCTCCACTTT.